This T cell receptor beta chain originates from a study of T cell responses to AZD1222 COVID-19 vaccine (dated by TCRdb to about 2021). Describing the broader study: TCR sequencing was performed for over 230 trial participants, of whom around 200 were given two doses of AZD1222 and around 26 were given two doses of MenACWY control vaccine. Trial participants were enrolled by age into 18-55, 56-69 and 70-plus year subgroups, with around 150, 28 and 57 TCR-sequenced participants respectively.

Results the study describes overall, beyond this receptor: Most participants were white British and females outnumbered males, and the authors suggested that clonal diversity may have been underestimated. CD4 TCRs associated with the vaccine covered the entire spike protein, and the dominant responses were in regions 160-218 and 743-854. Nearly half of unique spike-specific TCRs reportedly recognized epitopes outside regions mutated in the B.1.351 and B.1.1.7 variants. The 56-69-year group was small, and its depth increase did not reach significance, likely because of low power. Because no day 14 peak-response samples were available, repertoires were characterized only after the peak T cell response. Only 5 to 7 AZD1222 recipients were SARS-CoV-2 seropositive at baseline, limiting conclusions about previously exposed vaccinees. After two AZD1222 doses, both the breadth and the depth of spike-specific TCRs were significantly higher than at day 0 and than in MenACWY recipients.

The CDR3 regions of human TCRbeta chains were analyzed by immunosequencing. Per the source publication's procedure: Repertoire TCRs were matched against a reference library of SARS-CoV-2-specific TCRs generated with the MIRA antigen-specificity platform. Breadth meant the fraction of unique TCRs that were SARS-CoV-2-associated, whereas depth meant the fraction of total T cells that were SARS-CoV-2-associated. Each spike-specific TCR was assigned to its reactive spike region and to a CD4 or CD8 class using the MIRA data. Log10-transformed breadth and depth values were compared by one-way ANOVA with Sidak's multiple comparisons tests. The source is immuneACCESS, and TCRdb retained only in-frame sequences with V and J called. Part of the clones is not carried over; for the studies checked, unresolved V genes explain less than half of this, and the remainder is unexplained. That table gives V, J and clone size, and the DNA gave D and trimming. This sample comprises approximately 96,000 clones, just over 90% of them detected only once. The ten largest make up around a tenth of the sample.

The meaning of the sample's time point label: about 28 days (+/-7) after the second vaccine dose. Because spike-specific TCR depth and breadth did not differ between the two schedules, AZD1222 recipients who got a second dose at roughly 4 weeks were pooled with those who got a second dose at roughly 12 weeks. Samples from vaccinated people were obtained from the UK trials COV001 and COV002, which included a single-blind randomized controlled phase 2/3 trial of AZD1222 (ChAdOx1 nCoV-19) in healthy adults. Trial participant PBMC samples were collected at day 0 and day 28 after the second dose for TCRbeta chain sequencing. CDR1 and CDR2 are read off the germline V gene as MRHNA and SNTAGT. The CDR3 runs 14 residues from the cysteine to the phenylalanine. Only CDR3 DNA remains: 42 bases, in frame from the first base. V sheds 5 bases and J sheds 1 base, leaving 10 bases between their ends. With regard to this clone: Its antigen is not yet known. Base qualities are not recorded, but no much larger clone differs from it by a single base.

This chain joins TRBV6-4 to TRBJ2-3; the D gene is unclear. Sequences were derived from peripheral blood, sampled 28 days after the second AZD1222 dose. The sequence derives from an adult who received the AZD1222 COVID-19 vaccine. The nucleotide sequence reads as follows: TGTGCCAGCAGTTCCGGGTCACGCACAGATACGCAGTATTTT. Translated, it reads CASSSGSRTDTQYF.